Only a few counts were recorded for the clone carrying this TCR beta chain. Construction of the TCRbeta library involved unique molecular identifiers. Each CDR3 protein gets one entry after TCRdb re-called the PCR reads with MiXCR. This table has around 410,000 distinct CDR3 sequences, approximately 10% appearing once. The data stem from a study of T-cell reconstitution after alpha-beta-depleted transplantation in children. This CDR3 is 13 amino acids long. Germline CDR1 SGHNT, CDR2 YYREEE (reference sequence). The V and J ends lost 2 bases and 6 bases respectively, with 11 bases between them. The sample was PBMCs from the stem cell graft donor, taken from the stem cell graft. The clonotype comes from a human donor who donated a stem cell graft to a child with acute myeloid leukemia. The chain uses TRBV5-4 and TRBJ1-1; a weak D match, TRBD1 (5 bases). Written as DNA, the CDR3 is TGTGCCAGCAGCTTCTGGGGCGACGCTGAAGCTTTCTTT. The encoded protein is CASSFWGDAEAFF.